This T cell receptor beta chain was captured in a study of blood T cell repertoires in COVID-19. About the research overall: Material from acute and convalescent COVID-19 was sourced from the United States, Italy and Spain. The analysed material was cDNA or gDNA that came from T cells, B-cell-depleted T cells, or PBMCs.

Per the authors' pipeline: Estimates of nucleated cell counts were drawn from the amplification of reference gene primers. The assay was immunoSEQ multiplex PCR, and TCRdb's table has in-frame clones only and misses some. That table supplies the V and J calls and clone size; D and trimming were determined from the DNA. The repertoire holds 15,000 to 20,000 clones, more than 75% seen once, with 22% in the top ten. CDR1 is MNHNS, CDR2 SASEGT, per germline. This CDR3 has 14 residues. V dropped 3 bases and J dropped 0 bases, with 9 bases sitting between them. The origin of this receptor is a man in his sixties with active or convalescent COVID-19. The sequenced material came from peripheral blood. The rearrangement links TRBV6-1 to TRBJ2-7; D call uncertain. The CDR3 region has the DNA TGTGCCAGCAGTGACCAGTCATACTCCTACGAGCAGTACTTC. It specifies CASSDQSYSYEQYF.